Each of the 3 T cell receptor beta chains below was sequenced from the same sample in a study of CD8+CD57+ T cells in acquired aplastic anemia. The patients chosen for sequencing had shown expansion of CD8+CD57+ cells (detected by flow cytometry). CDR3 and TCR beta VDJ profiling relied on a genomic DNA template. TCRdb used MiXCR to reprocess the reads, holding one entry per CDR3 protein. Of approximately 100,000 distinct CDR3 sequences in the sample, around two thirds were seen once. The sequencing sample was made of sorted CD4+, CD8+, or CD8+CD57+ T cells (not recorded which) from PBMCs. These receptors were collected from a human donor with aplastic anemia.

The gene calls are TRBV19 and TRBJ1-5; perhaps TRBD1 as D (5 bases). The V gene's germline CDR1 is LNHDA and CDR2 SQIVND (reference sequence). Trimming removed 11 bases at V and 3 bases at J, with 14 bases between. CDR3 length: 13 residues. The CDR3: CAGSEGINQPQHF. The CDR3 coding sequence is TGTGCCGGGTCCGAGGGGATCAATCAGCCCCAGCATTTT.

The count of this clonotype is one. The chain combines TRBV29-1 with TRBJ2-7; D tentatively reads TRBD1 or TRBD2 (6 bases each). Germline V CDR1 and CDR2: SQVTM, ANQGSEA. The V gene lost 6 bases and the J gene lost 3 bases, with 15 bases spanning the gap. The CDR3 runs to 13 residues. CDR3 in DNA: TGCAGCGTCGAGGGGGGCCGGGGCTACGAGCAGTACTTC. The encoded protein is CSVEGGRGYEQYF.

This clonotype was observed a handful of times. The gene calls are TRBV20-1 and TRBJ2-5; possible D gene TRBD2, 5 bases. Germline CDR1 is DFQATT and CDR2 is SNEGSKA (reference sequence). V was clipped by 6 bases and J by 0 bases, with 14 bases between them. CDR3 length: 14 residues. CDR3 bases: TGCAGTGCCCTGCGCGGACTCAACCAAGAGACCCAGTACTTC. Encoded protein: CSALRGLNQETQYF.